These T cell receptor beta chains were read from a single sample in a study of blood T cell repertoires in COVID-19. Libraries were prepared by immunoSEQ multiplex PCR; TCRdb keeps only in-frame clonotypes and omits some of them. The sample consists of roughly 240,000 clones, about 88% of them appearing once. The sample taken for sequencing was peripheral blood. These receptors originate from a man younger than 35 with active or convalescent COVID-19. Each CDR3 is given without its conserved first and last residue.

V gene	J gene	CDR3 protein
TRBV5-8	TRBJ2-7	ASSLVYRGSTYEQY
TRBV4-3	TRBJ1-5	ASSRSQGVRQPQH
TRBV5-1	TRBJ2-3	ASSLGAGGPDTQY
TRBV5-8	TRBJ2-7	ASSLRSAGVDEQY
TRBV6-2/TRBV6-3	TRBJ2-5	ASSQTPVRLAGEETQY
TRBV4-3	TRBJ1-1	ASSQEADMNTEAF
TRBV7-2	TRBJ2-5	ASSFLRVQY
TRBV7-3	TRBJ2-1	ASSSRRGGEQF
TRBV2	TRBJ1-6	ASSGGQLELPLH
TRBV28	TRBJ2-2	ASIRTGGLAGELF
TRBV10-2	TRBJ2-4	ASSGGLWNIQY
TRBV9	TRBJ2-1	ASSVESSGRSYNEQF
TRBV21-1	TRBJ1-5	ASPIGV
TRBV27	TRBJ2-3	ASSVQGWGRGDTQY
TRBV7-2	TRBJ1-5	ASSFGGTSVQPQH
TRBV24-1	TRBJ1-5	ATSHGENQPQH
TRBV3-1/TRBV3-2	TRBJ2-5	ASSYQLGASGGILQETQY
TRBV7-2	TRBJ2-5	ASSDTTGGGETQY
TRBV19	TRBJ2-7	ASAVGSGPSYEQY
TRBV28	TRBJ2-3	ATTSGGSYGTQY
TRBV6-1	TRBJ2-7	ASTLGRGYEQY
TRBV2	TRBJ2-1	ASRYRESNEQF
TRBV7-6	TRBJ2-3	ASSSPSGGTDTQY
TRBV3-1/TRBV3-2	TRBJ2-7	ASSQADSLGEQY
TRBV29-1	TRBJ2-5	SVEGLVETQY
TRBV6-9	TRBJ1-5	ASSYLGGTGESNQPQH
TRBV10-3	TRBJ1-3	AISELGQASGNTIY
TRBV12-3/TRBV12-4	TRBJ1-2	ASMGTGYYGYT
TRBV19	TRBJ1-5	ASSISWGYTEPQH
TRBV19	TRBJ2-1	ASSRSGGLTSYNEQF
TRBV6-5	TRBJ2-2	ASSYPTGVGTGELF
TRBV28	TRBJ2-5	ASSFPKGLGRETQY
TRBV3-1/TRBV3-2	TRBJ2-7	ASSGAEHYEQY
TRBV6-5	TRBJ2-7	ASSYSRNNYYEQY
TRBV28	TRBJ2-2	ASSIEVGELF
TRBV5-6	TRBJ1-6	ASSGTQGSSYNSPLH
TRBV6-5	TRBJ2-6	ASTSGVGANVLT
TRBV7-9	TRBJ2-5	ASSLEVWAGGTQY
TRBV6-5	TRBJ2-3	ASSSGRDTQY
TRBV5-1	TRBJ2-7	ASSLAGLSYEQY
TRBV10-2	TRBJ1-5	ASSADRGVNNQPQH
TRBV5-8	TRBJ1-5	ASSYGTGYQPQH
TRBV2	TRBJ1-1	ASSADGGNTEAF
TRBV7-9	TRBJ1-1	ASSLGGGTEAF